One and the same sample provided the 5 T cell receptor beta chains below, sequenced in a study of response to subunit inactivated influenza vaccine. A single record per CDR3 protein comes from TCRdb applying MiXCR to the RT-PCR reads. The table shows some 570,000 distinct CDR3 sequences, with about 10% occurring only once. These data were also reused for a study on T cells expressing NK-cell markers. As reported in that work: Scientists made TCR beta cDNA using 5'RACE template switching with UMIs.

Material: PBMCs from blood, obtained on the day of vaccination. The receptors were sampled from a man aged 50-59 years who received an inactivated influenza vaccine.

The table lists this clonotype with many counts. This chain connects TRBV29-1 to TRBJ2-1, with 8 bases fitting TRBD1. The CDR3 has 12 residues. The germline V gene has CDR1 SQVTM and CDR2 ANQGSEA. After removal of 5 bases from V and 4 bases from J, the junction contained 1 base not matched to a gene. Written as DNA, the CDR3 is TGCAGCGTTCGGGACAGGTACAATGAGCAGTTCTTC. This encodes CSVRDRYNEQFF.

The genes are TRBV28 and TRBJ1-2, with D possibly matching TRBD1 (5 bases). Germline V gene data show CDR1 as MDHEN and CDR2 as SYDVKM. V shed 8 bases and J shed 4 bases, with 8 bases lying between them. This CDR3 contains 11 residues. The CDR3 loop is CASGHAYGYTF. The CDR3 DNA is TGTGCCAGCGGACACGCCTATGGCTACACCTTC.

This clonotype was observed a handful of times. The chain employs TRBV27 and TRBJ2-7; D remains unclear. The germline gives CDR1 MNHEY, CDR2 SMNVEV (reference sequence). Trimming removed 4 bases at V and 2 bases at J, with 9 bases between. The length of the CDR3 is 13 residues. CDR3 region: CASSSPLAYEQYF. CDR3 nucleotide sequence: TGTGCCAGCAGTTCACCGTTGGCCTACGAGCAGTACTTC.

In this sample, this clonotype turned up a few times. The chain employs TRBV12-3 or TRBV12-4 and TRBJ2-3; TRBD2 matches at 7 bases. The CDR3 loop spans 17 amino acids. Trimming removed 2 bases from V and 3 bases from J; junction bases left unmatched: 11. CDR3: CASSLLPAGVGTDTQYF. The CDR3 DNA reads TGTGCCAGCAGTTTACTTCCGGCGGGGGTAGGGACAGATACGCAGTATTTT.

This clonotype has just a few counts. The chain combines TRBV3-1 with TRBJ2-2, with 8 positions matching TRBD1. Trimming cost V 0 bases and J 3 bases; bases outside gene matches: 6. The CDR3 has 17 residues. The germline V gene has CDR1 LGHDT and CDR2 YNNKEL (reference sequence). The CDR3 bases are TGTGCCAGCAGCCAAGAATGGGCGACAGGGGACACCGGGGAGCTGTTTTTT. This translates into CASSQEWATGDTGELFF.